This TCR beta chain was observed in a study of T cell responses to AZD1222 COVID-19 vaccine. V lost 3 bases and J lost 4, with 24 bases in between. This CDR3 is built from 18 residues. CDR1 LNHNV and CDR2 YYDKDF come from the germline V gene (reference sequence). Note on this clone: Its antigen is not identified.

Notes on the study in general: The repertoires were collected only after the peak T cell response. Spike-specific TCR breadth and depth grew following two AZD1222 doses. Spike as a whole was targeted by vaccine-associated CD4 TCRs, dominant at 160-218 and 743-854.

Repertoires were generated with immunoSEQ multiplex PCR, while TCRdb's copy carries only in-frame clones and drops some. This table holds fewer than 90,000 clones, 90% to 95% found once. The TCR originated in an adult who received the AZD1222 COVID-19 vaccine. The V gene is TRBV15, the J gene TRBJ1-2, with D possibly being TRBD1 (5 bases). The sequencing here drew on peripheral blood, taken 28 days after the second AZD1222 dose. The CDR3 DNA is TGTGCCACCAGCAGCCACCTACCCCCCCCCTCAGGGTCCTATGGCTACACCTTC. It encodes CATSSHLPPPSGSYGYTF.